The entry below describes one T cell receptor (beta chain). The sample originates from a study of cytotoxic CD8 clonotypes in ibrutinib-treated CLL. The CDR3 spans 14 residues. Trimming cost V 4 bases and J 1 base, with 11 bases left between them. In germline, CDR1 is SGDLS, CDR2 YYNGEE. Repertoires were generated with immunoSEQ multiplex PCR, while TCRdb's copy carries only in-frame clones and drops some. The sample carries under 200,000 clones, approximately 80% recorded once. Sequenced material: PBMCs, taken after 24 months of ibrutinib treatment. The chain links TRBV9 to TRBJ1-1; no reliable D call. The receptor was derived from a human donor with chronic lymphocytic leukemia. The CDR3 protein is CASSKDIENTEAFF. The CDR3 nucleotides read TGTGCCAGCAGCAAAGACATCGAGAACACTGAAGCTTTCTTT.